This T cell receptor beta chain comes out of a study of STAT5B mutations in CD4+ large granular lymphocyte leukemia. Study summary: Among healthy donors, a particular HLA allele went with more CDR3 'QG' motifs.

The CDR3 length is 16 residues. CDR1 and CDR2 from the germline V gene are KGHSH and LQKENI. V shed 3 bases and J 2 bases; nucleotides not matched to a gene: 5. The repertoire was sequenced with immunoSEQ multiplex PCR; TCRdb's copy has only in-frame clones and lacks some. Found here are approximately 49,000 clones, under 80% of them singletons; the top ten hold about 1.6%. This clonotype was sampled from a human donor in good health. The sample consisted of CD4+ T cells from blood buffy coats. The chain couples TRBV18 to TRBJ2-3, with 10 positions matching TRBD2. CDR3 in amino acids: CASSPWTSGYTDTQYF. The CDR3 coding sequence is TGTGCCAGCTCACCCTGGACTAGCGGCTACACAGATACGCAGTATTTT. Supplemented by reference TRBV18 and TRBJ2-3, the full variable domain reads NAGVMQNPRHLVRRRGQEARLRCSPMKGHSHVYWYRQLPEEGLKFMVYLQKENIIDESGMPKERFSAEFPKEGPSILRIQQVVRGDSAAYFCASSPWTSGYTDTQYFGPGTRLTVL.